What follows are 23 T cell receptor beta chains derived from one specimen sequenced in a study of beta chain features in type 1 diabetes (dated by TCRdb to the late 2010s). The protocol used for the library was the immunoSEQ multiplex PCR assay. The entire isolated RNA was reverse transcribed using the High Capacity cDNA Reverse Transcription Kit, and thus expressed TCRB transcripts were sequenced. The clones in this table, taken by TCRdb from immuneACCESS, are in-frame only. Not every clone is retained; where verified, under half of the shortfall comes from an unresolved V gene, and the cause of the rest is unknown. In all, the sample holds under 900,000 clones, and about 17% of those were seen once. The ten largest clones represent 0.023% of the sample. Specimen: naive CD4+ T cells from blood. The sample's cell subset or site, from its label and the paper: true naive CD4+ T cells. The receptors stem from a woman between 18 and 30 years old in good health.

The table lists this clone with a few counts. The J gene is TRBJ1-1, the V gene TRBV7-2; no clear D. The CDR3 extends over 13 amino acids. CDR1 and CDR2 (germline): SGHTA, FQGNSA. V lost 3 bases to trimming and J lost 3 bases, with 8 bases between them. CDR3 nucleotide sequence: TGTGCCAGCAGCTTTTTCGTTGACACTGAAGCTTTCTTT. It yields the protein CASSFFVDTEAFF. The full variable domain, its missing parts supplied by reference TRBV7-2 and TRBJ1-1, is GAGVSQSPSNKVTEKGKDVELRCDPISGHTALYWYRQSLGQGLEFLIYFQGNSAPDKSGLPSDRFSAERTGGSVSTLTIQRTQQEDSAVYLCASSFFVDTEAFFGQGTRLTVV.

The chain employs TRBV7-2 and TRBJ2-1; D unclear. Germline loops: CDR1 SGHTA, CDR2 FQGNSA. V was cut by 4 bases and J by 6 bases, with 13 bases left in between. The CDR3 length is 14 residues. The CDR3 is CASSSSPNVNEQFF. CDR3 in DNA: TGTGCCAGCAGCTCCTCGCCGAATGTCAATGAGCAGTTCTTC.

The V call is TRBV7-3, the J call TRBJ2-3; the match to TRBD2 covers 10 bases. Germline values: CDR1 SGHTA, CDR2 FQGTGA. CDR3 length: 15 amino acids. V gave up 8 bases and J gave up 1 base; unmatched junction bases: 6. The CDR3 DNA follows: TGTGCCAGCGGGGCTAGCGGGAGAGGCACAGATACGCAGTATTTT. It encodes CASGASGRGTDTQYF.

There are a few counts of this clone. The chain uses TRBV7-2 and TRBJ2-2; the match to TRBD2 covers 7 bases. V lost 0 bases and J lost 3; bases outside the gene matches: 10. There are 18 residues in the CDR3. Germline CDR1 is SGHTA and CDR2 is FQGNSA. The CDR3: CASSLANRASGYTGELFF. Written as DNA, the CDR3 is TGTGCCAGCAGCTTAGCGAATCGGGCTAGCGGATACACCGGGGAGCTGTTTTTT.

The rearrangement joins TRBV5-1 to TRBJ2-5; 9 bases line up with TRBD2. Germline V CDR1 and CDR2: SGHRS, YFSETQ. Trimming at V came to 0 bases and at J to 1 base, leaving 4 bases not matched to a gene. The CDR3 spans 16 residues. The CDR3 coding sequence is TGCGCCAGCAGCTTGGGAGCGGGAGGATTCCAAGAGACCCAGTACTTC. Translated: CASSLGAGGFQETQYF.

The chain recombines TRBV12-5 with TRBJ1-1; no reliable D call. The CDR3 is 14 residues long. Trimming cost V 5 bases and J 5 bases, with 15 bases left between them. Germline CDR1 reads LGHNT; CDR2 reads FRNRAP. The CDR3 is CASGHPGKETEAFF. In nucleotides, the CDR3 is TGTGCTAGTGGTCACCCGGGGAAAGAGACTGAAGCTTTCTTT.

This clone showed up just a few times. The V and J genes are TRBV5-1 and TRBJ2-1, with 7 bases fitting TRBD1. The CDR3 extends over 14 amino acids. Germline V gene data show CDR1 as SGHRS and CDR2 as YFSETQ. Germline trimming cut 5 bases from V and 5 bases from J; bases unmatched to any gene: 7. CDR3: CASRAGTANNEQFF. DNA of the CDR3: TGCGCCAGCAGGGCCGGGACAGCCAACAATGAGCAGTTCTTC. Supplemented by reference TRBV5-1 and TRBJ2-1, the full variable domain reads KAGVTQTPRYLIKTRGQQVTLSCSPISGHRSVSWYQQTPGQGLQFLFEYFSETQRNKGNFPGRFSGRQFSNSRSEMNVSTLELGDSALYLCASRAGTANNEQFFGPGTRLTVL.

A few counts support this clone. The chain has TRBV18 and TRBJ2-7, with 9 bases identical to TRBD1. Germline values: CDR1 KGHSH, CDR2 LQKENI. The CDR3 is made up of 15 amino acids. J gave up 2 bases and V 4 bases, and 6 bases lay outside the gene matches. Here the CDR3 DNA reads TGTGCCAGCTCACTATACCGGGACAGGGCCTACGAGCAGTACTTC. It specifies CASSLYRDRAYEQYF.

The chain couples TRBV7-9 to TRBJ2-1; 8 nucleotides match TRBD2. V gave up 2 bases and J gave up 5 bases; unmatched junction bases: 14. CDR1 is SEHNR, CDR2 FQNEAQ, per germline (reference sequence). The CDR3 is made up of 18 amino acids. The DNA for the CDR3 is TGTGCCAGCAGCTTACCTAGAGGGAGCGGGAGTCGCAACAATGAGCAGTTCTTC. Protein product: CASSLPRGSGSRNNEQFF.

The gene calls are TRBV19 and TRBJ2-7; possibly TRBD2 for D (5 bases). V lost 5 bases to trimming and J lost 7 bases, with 18 bases between them. The CDR3 runs to 14 residues. Germline CDR1 LNHDA, CDR2 SQIVND (reference sequence). In DNA, the CDR3 is TGTGCCAGTAGTGCGCTCAGGTTGGGCGGGGAGCAGTACTTC. This gives the protein CASSALRLGGEQYF.

The rearrangement joins TRBV2 to TRBJ2-7; the D is unclear. The V gene's germline CDR1 is SNHLY and CDR2 FYNNEI. The length of the CDR3 is 13 residues. Trimming removed 0 bases at V and 3 bases at J, with 6 bases between. The CDR3 sequence: CASSEANYYEQYF. For the CDR3, the DNA is TGTGCCAGCAGTGAAGCCAACTACTACGAGCAGTACTTC.

This clone was counted between two and nine times. The chain uses TRBV18 and TRBJ1-2, with D possibly matching TRBD1 (6 bases). CDR1 is KGHSH, CDR2 LQKENI, per germline. Trimming pared 0 bases from V and 10 bases from J, leaving 18 bases between. This CDR3 is 15 amino acids long. CDR3 loop: CASSPPHRARSNYTF. The CDR3 DNA reads as TGTGCCAGCTCACCACCGCACAGGGCTCGGAGTAACTACACCTTC.

This clone has just a few counts. The chain uses TRBV5-1 and TRBJ2-1; unclear D gene. Germline CDR1 and CDR2: SGHRS and YFSETQ. V lost 4 bases and J 5 bases, leaving 13 bases between the germline ends. The CDR3 has 14 residues. The CDR3 nucleotides are TGCGCCAGCAGCCTACCTTCTAGGGACAATGAGCAGTTCTTC. It is translated as CASSLPSRDNEQFF.

The chain has TRBV4-2 and TRBJ1-3; D unresolved. With 3 bases removed from V and 4 bases from J, the gap between germline ends came to 10 bases. Germline V gives CDR1 LGHNA, CDR2 YNFKEQ. The length of the CDR3 is 14 residues. Here the CDR3 DNA reads TGTGCCAGCAGCCACGAGACAAGGGGAAACACCATATATTTT. It yields the protein CASSHETRGNTIYF.

The chain uses TRBV18 and TRBJ1-1; tentative D call: TRBD1 (6 bases). Between the trimmed V and J ends, which lost 4 bases and 0 bases, there was a span of 15 bases. The CDR3 is 16 residues long. Per the germline V gene, CDR1 is KGHSH and CDR2 is LQKENI. The CDR3 sequence is CASSQAGAPMNTEAFF. CDR3 nucleotides: TGTGCCAGCTCACAGGCAGGGGCACCCATGAACACTGAAGCTTTCTTT.

The rearrangement uses TRBV11-1 and TRBJ2-3, with 8 positions matching TRBD1. The ends lost 5 bases at V and 1 base at J; junction bases unmatched: 2. The CDR3 is made up of 14 amino acids. Germline-derived CDR1 and CDR2 are SGHAT and FQDESV (reference sequence). The chain's CDR3 is CASSPDRGTDTQYF. The CDR3 DNA follows: TGTGCCAGCAGCCCGGACAGGGGCACAGATACGCAGTATTTT.

This clone was recorded a few times. This sample also contains other DNA sequences that code for the same CDR3. The rearrangement uses TRBV10-3 and TRBJ2-2; D is possibly TRBD1 (6 bases). V lost 7 bases and J 2 bases, leaving 8 bases between the germline ends. CDR3 length: 13 residues. Germline CDR1 and CDR2: ENHRY and SYGVKD. This CDR3 reads CAITGTNTGELFF. The CDR3 region has the DNA TGTGCCATCACGGGGACAAACACCGGGGAGCTGTTTTTT.

This clone has a handful of counts. The genes are TRBV9 and TRBJ2-1; 10 positions match TRBD1. The V and J ends lost 4 bases and 7 bases, in that order; junction bases with no gene match: 11. CDR1 SGDLS and CDR2 YYNGEE come from the germline V gene. This CDR3 spans 16 amino acids. CDR3 loop: CASSSRDRGFANEQFF. CDR3 DNA sequence: TGTGCCAGCAGCTCCCGGGACAGGGGATTTGCGAATGAGCAGTTCTTC.

This clone was seen only a few times. V and J are TRBV9 and TRBJ2-5; D is tentatively TRBD1 or TRBD2 (5 bases each). Germline-derived CDR1 and CDR2 are SGDLS and YYNGEE. This CDR3 region has 14 residues. The ends were cut back, 0 bases at V and 7 bases at J, with 13 bases in the middle. CDR3 in DNA: TGTGCCAGCAGCGTAGGGCAGGGTGCGGGGACCCAGTACTTC. As protein: CASSVGQGAGTQYF.

This clone turned up a few times. This CDR3 is also generated by other DNA sequences in the sample. The chain links TRBV6-5 to TRBJ2-1; D gene uncertain. CDR1 MNHEY and CDR2 SVGAGI come from the germline V gene. Between the trimmed V and J ends, which lost 2 bases and 3 bases, there was a span of 8 bases. This CDR3 contains 14 residues. The chain's CDR3 is CASSYASSYNEQFF. The CDR3 DNA is TGTGCCAGCAGTTACGCTTCTAGCTACAATGAGCAGTTCTTC.

This clone showed up just a few times. The J gene is TRBJ1-2, the V gene TRBV28; D is unresolved. The CDR3 consists of 13 residues. Germline values: CDR1 MDHEN, CDR2 SYDVKM. Trimming removed 3 bases at V and 4 bases at J, with 9 bases between. This chain's CDR3 is CASSFDGFYGYTF. The CDR3 coding sequence is TGTGCCAGCAGTTTCGATGGGTTCTATGGCTACACCTTC.

This clone was counted a few times. The chain has TRBV4-3 and TRBJ2-1; D gene unclear. The CDR3 has 14 residues. CDR1 is LGHNA and CDR2 is YSLEER in the germline V gene. Between the trimmed V and J ends, which lost 1 base and 6 bases, there was a span of 10 bases. In DNA, the CDR3 is TGCGCCAGCAGCCAAGTAGTTTTCAGCAATGAGCAGTTCTTC. Amino acids: CASSQVVFSNEQFF.

V is TRBV6-6 and J is TRBJ1-1; D remains unclear. CDR1 is MNHNY, CDR2 SVGAGI, per germline (reference sequence). The CDR3 consists of 13 residues. The V gene lost 2 bases and the J gene lost 5 bases, with 9 bases spanning the gap. The DNA of the CDR3 is TGTGCCAGCAGTTACCGCCGGGAAACTGAAGCTTTCTTT. It yields the protein CASSYRRETEAFF.